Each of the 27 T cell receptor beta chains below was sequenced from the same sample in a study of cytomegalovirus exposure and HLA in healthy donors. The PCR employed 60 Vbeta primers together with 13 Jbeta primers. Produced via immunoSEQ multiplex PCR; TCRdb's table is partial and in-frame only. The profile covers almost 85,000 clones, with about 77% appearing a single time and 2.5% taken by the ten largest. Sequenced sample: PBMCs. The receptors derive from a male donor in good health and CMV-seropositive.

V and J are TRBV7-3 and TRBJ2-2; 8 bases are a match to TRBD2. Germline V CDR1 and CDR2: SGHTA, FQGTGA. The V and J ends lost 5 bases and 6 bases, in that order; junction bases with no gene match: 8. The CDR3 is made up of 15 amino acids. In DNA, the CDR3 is TGTGCCAGCAGCCGCACCGGGGGGGCACCCGGGGAGCTGTTTTTT. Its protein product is CASSRTGGAPGELFF. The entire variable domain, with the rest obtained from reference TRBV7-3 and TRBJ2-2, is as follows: GAGVSQTPSNKVTEKGKYVELRCDPISGHTALYWYRQSLGQGPEFLIYFQGTGAADDSGLPNDRFFAVRPEGSVSTLKIQRTERGDSAVYLCASSRTGGAPGELFFGEGSRLTVL.

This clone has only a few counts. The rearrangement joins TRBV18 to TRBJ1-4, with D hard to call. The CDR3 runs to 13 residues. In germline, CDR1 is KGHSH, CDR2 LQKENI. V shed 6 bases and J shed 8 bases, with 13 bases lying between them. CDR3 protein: CASSKLVSEKLFF. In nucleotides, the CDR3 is TGTGCCAGCTCGAAACTGGTTTCGGAAAAACTGTTTTTT.

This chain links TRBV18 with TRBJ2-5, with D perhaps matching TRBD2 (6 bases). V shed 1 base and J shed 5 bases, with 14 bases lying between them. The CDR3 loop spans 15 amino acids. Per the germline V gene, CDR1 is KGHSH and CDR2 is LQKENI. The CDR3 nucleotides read TGTGCCAGCTCACCACGTCGCGGGAAGGGGGAGACCCAGTACTTC. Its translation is CASSPRRGKGETQYF.

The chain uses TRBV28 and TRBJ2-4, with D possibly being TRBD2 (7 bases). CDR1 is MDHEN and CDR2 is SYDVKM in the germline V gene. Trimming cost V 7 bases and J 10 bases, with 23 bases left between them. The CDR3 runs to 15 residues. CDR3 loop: CASTNTGGASRIQYF. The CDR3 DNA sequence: TGTGCCAGCACCAATACTGGGGGGGCTAGCAGAATTCAGTACTTC.

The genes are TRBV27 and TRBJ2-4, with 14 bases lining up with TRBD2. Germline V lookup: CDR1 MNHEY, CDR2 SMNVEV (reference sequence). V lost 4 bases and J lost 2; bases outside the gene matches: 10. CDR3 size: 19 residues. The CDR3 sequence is CASSWTGTSGSVTKNIQYF. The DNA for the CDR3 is TGTGCCAGCAGTTGGACAGGGACTAGCGGGAGTGTGACCAAAAACATTCAGTACTTC.

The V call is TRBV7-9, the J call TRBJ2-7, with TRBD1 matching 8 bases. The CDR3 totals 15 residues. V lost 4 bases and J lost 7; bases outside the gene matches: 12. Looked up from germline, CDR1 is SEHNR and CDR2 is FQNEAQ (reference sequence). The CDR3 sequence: CASSSFGTGRNEQYF. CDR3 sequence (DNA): TGTGCCAGCAGCTCCTTTGGGACAGGTAGAAATGAGCAGTACTTC.

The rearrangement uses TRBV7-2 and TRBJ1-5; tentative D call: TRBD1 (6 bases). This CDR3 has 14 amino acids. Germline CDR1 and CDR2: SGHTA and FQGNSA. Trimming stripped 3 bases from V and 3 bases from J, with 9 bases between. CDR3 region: CASSFGTTNQPQHF. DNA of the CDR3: TGTGCCAGCAGCTTCGGGACAACCAATCAGCCCCAGCATTTT. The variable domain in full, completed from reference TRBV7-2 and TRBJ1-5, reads GAGVSQSPSNKVTEKGKDVELRCDPISGHTALYWYRQSLGQGLEFLIYFQGNSAPDKSGLPSDRFSAERTGGSVSTLTIQRTQQEDSAVYLCASSFGTTNQPQHFGDGTRLSIL.

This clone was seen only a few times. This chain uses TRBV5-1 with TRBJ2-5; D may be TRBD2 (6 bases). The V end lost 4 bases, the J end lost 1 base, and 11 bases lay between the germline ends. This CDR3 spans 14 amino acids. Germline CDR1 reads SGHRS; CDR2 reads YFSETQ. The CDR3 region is CASSTEGSQETQYF. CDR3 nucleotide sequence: TGCGCCAGCAGCACGGAGGGCTCCCAAGAGACCCAGTACTTC.

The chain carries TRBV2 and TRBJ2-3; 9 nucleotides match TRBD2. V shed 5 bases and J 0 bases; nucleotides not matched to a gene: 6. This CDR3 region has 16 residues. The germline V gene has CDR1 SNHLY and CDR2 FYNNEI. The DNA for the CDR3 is TGTGCCAGCAGTCCTTTTAGCGGGAGTAGCACAGATACGCAGTATTTT. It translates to CASSPFSGSSTDTQYF.

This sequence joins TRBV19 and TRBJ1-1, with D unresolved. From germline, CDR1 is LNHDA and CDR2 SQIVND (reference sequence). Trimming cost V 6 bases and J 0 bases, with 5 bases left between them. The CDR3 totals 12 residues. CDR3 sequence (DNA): TGTGCCAGTAGCCACATGAACACTGAAGCTTTCTTT. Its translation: CASSHMNTEAFF.

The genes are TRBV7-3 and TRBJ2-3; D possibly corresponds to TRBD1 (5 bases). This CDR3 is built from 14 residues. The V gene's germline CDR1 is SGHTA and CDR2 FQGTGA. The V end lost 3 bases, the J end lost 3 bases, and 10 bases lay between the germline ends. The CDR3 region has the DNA TGTGCCAGCAGCTTTGATGGGGCAACAGATACGCAGTATTTT. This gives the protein CASSFDGATDTQYF.

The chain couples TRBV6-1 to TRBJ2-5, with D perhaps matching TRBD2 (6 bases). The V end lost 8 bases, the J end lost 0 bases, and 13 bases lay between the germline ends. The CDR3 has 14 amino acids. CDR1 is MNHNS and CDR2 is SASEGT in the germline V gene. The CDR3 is CASGGQWYQETQYF. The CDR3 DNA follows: TGTGCCAGCGGAGGGCAGTGGTACCAAGAGACCCAGTACTTC.

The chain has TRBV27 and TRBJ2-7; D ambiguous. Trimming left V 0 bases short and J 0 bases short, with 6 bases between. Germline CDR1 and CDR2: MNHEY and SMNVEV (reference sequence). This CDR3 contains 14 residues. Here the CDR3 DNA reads TGTGCCAGCAGTTTATCGCCAGGCTCCTACGAGCAGTACTTC. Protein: CASSLSPGSYEQYF.

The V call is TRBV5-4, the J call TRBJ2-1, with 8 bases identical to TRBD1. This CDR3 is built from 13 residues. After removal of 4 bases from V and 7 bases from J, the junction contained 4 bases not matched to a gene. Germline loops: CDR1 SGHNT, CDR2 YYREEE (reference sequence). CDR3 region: CASSVQGANEQFF. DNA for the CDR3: TGTGCCAGCAGCGTCCAGGGGGCGAATGAGCAGTTCTTC.

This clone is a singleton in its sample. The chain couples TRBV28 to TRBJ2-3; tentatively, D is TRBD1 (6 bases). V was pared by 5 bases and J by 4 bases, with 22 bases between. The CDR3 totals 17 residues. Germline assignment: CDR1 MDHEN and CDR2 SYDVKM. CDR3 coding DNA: TGTGCCAGCAGTGAACAGGGTTGGTTCACCGGGGCAGATACGCAGTATTTT. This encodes CASSEQGWFTGADTQYF.

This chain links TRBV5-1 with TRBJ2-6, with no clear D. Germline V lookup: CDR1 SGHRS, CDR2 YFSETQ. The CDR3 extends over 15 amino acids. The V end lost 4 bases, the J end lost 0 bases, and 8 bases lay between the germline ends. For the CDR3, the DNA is TGCGCCAGCAGCGAGGTGTTCTCTGGGGCCAACGTCCTGACTTTC. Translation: CASSEVFSGANVLTF.

CDR3 coding DNA: TGTGCCAGCAGTGAATCGGGAAGTAAGGGTGAAAAACTGTTTTTT. Translating gives CASSESGSKGEKLFF. The chain joins TRBV2 to TRBJ1-4; D gene unclear. Germline-derived CDR1 and CDR2 are SNHLY and FYNNEI. The CDR3 runs 15 residues. Trimming shortened V by 2 bases and J by 7 bases, and 14 bases separated the two germline ends. The entire variable domain, with the rest obtained from reference TRBV2 and TRBJ1-4, is as follows: EPEVTQTPSHQVTQMGQEVILRCVPISNHLYFYWYRQILGQKVEFLVSFYNNEISEKSEIFDDQFSVERPDGSNFTLKIRSTKLEDSAMYFCASSESGSKGEKLFFGSGTQLSVL.

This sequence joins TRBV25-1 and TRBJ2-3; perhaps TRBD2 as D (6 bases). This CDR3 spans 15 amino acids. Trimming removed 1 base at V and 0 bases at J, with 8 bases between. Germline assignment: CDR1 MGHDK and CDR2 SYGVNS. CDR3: CASSELGGSTDTQYF. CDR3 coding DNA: TGTGCCAGCAGTGAATTGGGGGGTAGCACAGATACGCAGTATTTT.

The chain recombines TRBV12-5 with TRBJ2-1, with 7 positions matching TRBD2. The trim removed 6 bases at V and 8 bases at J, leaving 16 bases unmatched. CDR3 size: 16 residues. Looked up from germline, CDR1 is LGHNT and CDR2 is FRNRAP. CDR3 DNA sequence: TGTGCTAGTGGCCCTGGGGCTAGCGGCCTTGGCGATGAGCAGTTCTTC. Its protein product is CASGPGASGLGDEQFF.

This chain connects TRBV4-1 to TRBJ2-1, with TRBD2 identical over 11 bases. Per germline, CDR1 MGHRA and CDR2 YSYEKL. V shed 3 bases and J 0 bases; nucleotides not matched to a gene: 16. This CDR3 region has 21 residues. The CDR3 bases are TGCGCCAGCAGCCAGAATAGCGGGAGGGCCCGAGTCGCTATCTCCTACAATGAGCAGTTCTTC. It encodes CASSQNSGRARVAISYNEQFF.

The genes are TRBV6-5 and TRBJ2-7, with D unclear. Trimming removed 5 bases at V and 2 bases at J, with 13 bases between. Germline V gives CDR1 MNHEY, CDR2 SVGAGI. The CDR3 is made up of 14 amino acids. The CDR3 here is CASSEQIQAYEQYF. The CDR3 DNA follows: TGTGCCAGCAGTGAACAAATACAAGCCTACGAGCAGTACTTC.

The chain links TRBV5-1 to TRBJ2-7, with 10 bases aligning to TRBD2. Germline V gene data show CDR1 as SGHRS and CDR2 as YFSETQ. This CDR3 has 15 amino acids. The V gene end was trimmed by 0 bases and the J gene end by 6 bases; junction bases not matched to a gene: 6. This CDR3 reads CASSLDGTSVREQYF. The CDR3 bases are TGCGCCAGCAGCTTGGATGGGACTAGCGTTCGCGAGCAGTACTTC.

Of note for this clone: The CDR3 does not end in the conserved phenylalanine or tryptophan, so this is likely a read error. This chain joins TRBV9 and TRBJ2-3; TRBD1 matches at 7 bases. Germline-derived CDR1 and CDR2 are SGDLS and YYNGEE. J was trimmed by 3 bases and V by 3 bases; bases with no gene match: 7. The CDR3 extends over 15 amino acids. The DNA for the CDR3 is TGTGCCAGCAGCGAGCGACAGGGTGGGACAGATACGCAGTATCTT. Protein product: CASSERQGGTDTQYL.

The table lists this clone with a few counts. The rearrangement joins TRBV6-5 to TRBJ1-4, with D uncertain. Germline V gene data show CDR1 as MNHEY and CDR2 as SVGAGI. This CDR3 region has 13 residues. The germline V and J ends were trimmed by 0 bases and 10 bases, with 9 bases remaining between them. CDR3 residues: CASSYSGELKLFF. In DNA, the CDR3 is TGTGCCAGCAGTTACTCGGGCGAGCTAAAACTGTTTTTT.

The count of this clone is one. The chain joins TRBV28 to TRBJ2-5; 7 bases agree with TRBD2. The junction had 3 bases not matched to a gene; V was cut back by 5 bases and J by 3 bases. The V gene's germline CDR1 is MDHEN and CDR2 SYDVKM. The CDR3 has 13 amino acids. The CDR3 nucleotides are TGTGCCAGCAGTGTCCTAGCGGAAGAGACCCAGTACTTC. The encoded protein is CASSVLAEETQYF.

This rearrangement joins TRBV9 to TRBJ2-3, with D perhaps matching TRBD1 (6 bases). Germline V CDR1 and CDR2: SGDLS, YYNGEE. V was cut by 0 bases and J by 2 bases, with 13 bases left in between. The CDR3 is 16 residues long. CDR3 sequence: CASSVGVGAHTDTQYF. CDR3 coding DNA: TGTGCCAGCAGCGTAGGTGTGGGGGCCCACACAGATACGCAGTATTTT.

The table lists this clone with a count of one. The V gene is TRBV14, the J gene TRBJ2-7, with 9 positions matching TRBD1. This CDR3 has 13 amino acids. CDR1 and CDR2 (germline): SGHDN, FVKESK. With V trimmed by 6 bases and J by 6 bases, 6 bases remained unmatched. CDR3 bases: TGTGCCAGCAGACCGGGACAGGGAGGCGAGCAGTACTTC. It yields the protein CASRPGQGGEQYF.